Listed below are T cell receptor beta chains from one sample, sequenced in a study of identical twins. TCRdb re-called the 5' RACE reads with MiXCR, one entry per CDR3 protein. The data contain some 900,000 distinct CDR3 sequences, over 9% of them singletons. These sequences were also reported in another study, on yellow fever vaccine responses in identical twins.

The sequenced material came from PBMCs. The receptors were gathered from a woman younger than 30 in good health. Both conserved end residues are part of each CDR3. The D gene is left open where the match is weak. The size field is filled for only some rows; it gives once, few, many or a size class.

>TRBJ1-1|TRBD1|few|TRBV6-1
TGTGCCACCGCGCGGGGACAGGGGGCCACTGAAGCTTTCTTT
CATARGQGATEAFF
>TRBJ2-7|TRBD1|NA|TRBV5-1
TGCGCCAGCAGCTCCCAGGGGGCGCCCTACGAGCAGTACTTC
CASSSQGAPYEQYF
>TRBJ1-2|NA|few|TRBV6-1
TGTGCCAGCAGTGAAATTGGTCCCGGGGCCGGCTACACCTTC
CASSEIGPGAGYTF
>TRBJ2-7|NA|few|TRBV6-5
TGTGCCAGCAGTTCCTCCCCAGGACCTCTTTCGCGCGAGCAGTACTTC
CASSSSPGPLSREQYF
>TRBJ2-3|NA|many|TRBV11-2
TGTGCCAGCAGCTTACACAGCACAGTGCTCTCTAGCACAGATACGCAGTATTTT
CASSLHSTVLSSTDTQYF
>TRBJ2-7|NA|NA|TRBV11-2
TGTGCCAGCAGCTTCGGAGGGACCAGCTCCTACGAGCAGTACTTC
CASSFGGTSSYEQYF
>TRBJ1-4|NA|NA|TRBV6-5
TGTGCCAGCAGTAACTCCTTTCCCCCTAATGAAAAACTGTTTTTT
CASSNSFPPNEKLFF
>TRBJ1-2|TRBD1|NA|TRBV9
TGTGCCAGCAGCGCTAGGACAGGGGAATACTATGGCTACACCTTC
CASSARTGEYYGYTF
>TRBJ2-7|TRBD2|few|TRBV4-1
TGCGCCAGCAGCCAAGCTCTAGCGGTAGACGAGCAGTACTTC
CASSQALAVDEQYF
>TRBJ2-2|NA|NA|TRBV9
TGTGCCAGCAGCACGACAGGTCTGAATACCGGGGAGCTGTTTTTT
CASSTTGLNTGELFF
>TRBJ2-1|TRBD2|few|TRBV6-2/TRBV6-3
TGTGCCAGCAGTTACTCCGGACTAGCGGGTGCAGTGGGATACAATGAGCAGTTCTTC
CASSYSGLAGAVGYNEQFF
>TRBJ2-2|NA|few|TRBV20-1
TGCAGTGCTAGGGACCCCCGGCGGGGCACCGGGGAGCTGTTTTTT
CSARDPRRGTGELFF
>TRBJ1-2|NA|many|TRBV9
TGTGCCAGCAGCGTAGTCGCAGCTAACTATGGCTACACCTTC
CASSVVAANYGYTF
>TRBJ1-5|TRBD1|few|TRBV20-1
TGCAGTGCTGCCGGGACAGCGAGAAATCAGCCCCAGCATTTT
CSAAGTARNQPQHF
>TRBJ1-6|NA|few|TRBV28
TGTGCCAGCAGTTTGGTGCAGGGAAGTAGTTCACCCCTCCACTTT
CASSLVQGSSSPLHF
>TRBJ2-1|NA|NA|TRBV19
TGTGCCAGTAGTGCGCTAATCCGGGGCTACAATGAGCAGTTCTTC
CASSALIRGYNEQFF
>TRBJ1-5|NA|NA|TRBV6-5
TGTGCCAGCAGTTACTCAGGGATGGGGCAGCCCCAGCATTTT
CASSYSGMGQPQHF
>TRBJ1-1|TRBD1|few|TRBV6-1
TGTGCCAGCAGTGAAGGGACAGGGAACACTGAAGCTTTCTTT
CASSEGTGNTEAFF
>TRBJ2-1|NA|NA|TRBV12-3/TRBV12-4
TGTGCCAGCAGGCGACAGCCCGAGGGCAATGAGCAGTTCTTC
CASRRQPEGNEQFF
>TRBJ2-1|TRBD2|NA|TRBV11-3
TGTGCCAGCAGCCCGACTAGCGGGGAACTCTACAATGAGCAGTTCTTC
CASSPTSGELYNEQFF
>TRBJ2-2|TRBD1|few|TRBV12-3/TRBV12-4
TGTGCCAGCAGGAATTCAGGGGGCACCGGGGAGCTGTTTTTT
CASRNSGGTGELFF
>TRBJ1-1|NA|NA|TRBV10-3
TGTGCCATCAGTGAGTCGGAGGGGAACACTGAAGCTTTCTTT
CAISESEGNTEAFF
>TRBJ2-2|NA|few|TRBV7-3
TGTGCCAGCAGCTTAGACCCTCTAGGTTCCGGGGAGCTGTTTTTT
CASSLDPLGSGELFF
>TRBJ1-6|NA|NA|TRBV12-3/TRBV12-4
TGTGCCAGCAGTCTGACAGTGGGGAGATCACCCCTCCACTTT
CASSLTVGRSPLHF
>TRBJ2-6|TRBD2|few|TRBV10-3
TGTGCCATCAGTGAGTCCACTAGCGGGAGCTCTGGGGCCAACGTCCTGACTTTC
CAISESTSGSSGANVLTF
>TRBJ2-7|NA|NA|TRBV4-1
TGCGCCAGCAGCCAATCTGAGAACTCCTACGAGCAGTACTTC
CASSQSENSYEQYF
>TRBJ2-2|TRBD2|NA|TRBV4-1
TGCGCCAGCAGCCCGATTAGCGGGAGGGCCGCCACCGGGGAGCTGTTTTTT
CASSPISGRAATGELFF
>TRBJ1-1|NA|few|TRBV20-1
TGCAGTGTAGAAAGGACAGCCAAAGCTTTCTTT
CSVERTAKAFF
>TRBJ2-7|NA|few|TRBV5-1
TGCGCCAGCAGCCAATTCGGCCGGGGAGGCGACGAGCAGTACTTC
CASSQFGRGGDEQYF
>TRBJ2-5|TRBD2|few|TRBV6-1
TGTGCCAGCAGACCAGGCCTAGCGGGGGTCCAAGAGACCCAGTACTTC
CASRPGLAGVQETQYF
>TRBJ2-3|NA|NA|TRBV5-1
TGCGCCAGCAGCTCAAATGTCGGGCGGCAAAATACGCAGTATTTT
CASSSNVGRQNTQYF
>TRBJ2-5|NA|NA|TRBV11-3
TGTGCCAGCAGAAAAGGGGGGGGGCAAGAGACCCAGTACTTC
CASRKGGGQETQYF
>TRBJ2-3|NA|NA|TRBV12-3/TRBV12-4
TGTGCCAGCATCGATAGGGAGAGGGGGACAGATACGCAGTATTTT
CASIDRERGTDTQYF
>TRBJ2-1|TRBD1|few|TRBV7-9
TGTGCCAGCAGCTCGGACAGGGGCCGCGGCAATGAGCAGTTCTTC
CASSSDRGRGNEQFF
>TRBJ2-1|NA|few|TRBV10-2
TGCGCCAGCATGAGTCGGGAGAGGGGTACCAATGAGCAGTTCTTC
CASMSRERGTNEQFF
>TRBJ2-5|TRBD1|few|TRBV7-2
TGTGCCAGCAGCTTAGCCTGGACAGGGGGCCAAGAGACCCAGTACTTC
CASSLAWTGGQETQYF
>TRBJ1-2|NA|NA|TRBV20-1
TGCAGTGCTAGCCCCACCAGGGGCTCGGATGGCTACACCTTC
CSASPTRGSDGYTF
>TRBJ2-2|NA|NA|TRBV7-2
TGTGCCAGCAGCCTCCGGGACTCGGACGTTGCCGGGGAGCTGTTTTTT
CASSLRDSDVAGELFF
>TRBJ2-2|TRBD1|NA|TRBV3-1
TGTGCCACCTCCGGACAGGGAGGGAACACCGGGGAGCTGTTTTTT
CATSGQGGNTGELFF
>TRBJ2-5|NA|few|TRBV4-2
TGTGCCAGCAGCCAAGTCGACAGGCTAGAGACCCAGTACTTC
CASSQVDRLETQYF
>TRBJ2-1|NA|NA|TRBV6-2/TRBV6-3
TGTGCCAGCAGTTATATCCATGAGCAGTTCTTC
CASSYIHEQFF
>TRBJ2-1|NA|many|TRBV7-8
TGTGCCAGCAGCTTAGTCCGATTTAGCGAGTACAATGAGCAGTTCTTC
CASSLVRFSEYNEQFF
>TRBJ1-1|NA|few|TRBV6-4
TGTGCCAGCATAAAGGGACGGGTTAACACTGAAGCTTTCTTT
CASIKGRVNTEAFF
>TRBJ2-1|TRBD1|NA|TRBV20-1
TGCAGTGCTATTGGAAGGGGGCTTTACAATGAGCAGTTCTTC
CSAIGRGLYNEQFF
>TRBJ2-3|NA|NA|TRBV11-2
TGTGCCAGCAGCTTAGATGGCGGGGAGGCAGATACGCAGTATTTT
CASSLDGGEADTQYF
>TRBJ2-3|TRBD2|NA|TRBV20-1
TGCAGTGCCATACTAGCGGGCTCGGGGGATACGCAGTATTTT
CSAILAGSGDTQYF
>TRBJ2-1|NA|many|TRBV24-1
TGTGCCACCAGCAACAACTACAATGAGCAGTTCTTC
CATSNNYNEQFF
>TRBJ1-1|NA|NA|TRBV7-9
TGTGCCAGCAGCCCAAGCAACCTGAACACTGAAGCTTTCTTT
CASSPSNLNTEAFF